This T cell receptor (beta chain) came from a study of cytomegalovirus exposure and HLA in healthy donors. Study results and caveats: A prior analysis recorded that most TCR beta V segments were productive about 87% or about 30% of the time. In a later analysis, common viral pathogens appeared linked to several of the most significant clusters. The CMV antigen specificity of a few CMV-associated chains was confirmed through in vitro analysis.

A multiplex PCR was run with 60 Vbeta primers and 13 Jbeta primers. The table came from immunoSEQ multiplex PCR; TCRdb's copy has only in-frame clones and leaves some out. The table records fewer than 250,000 clones, roughly four fifths of them present only once. CDR3 length: 15 residues. Germline loops: CDR1 SQVTM, CDR2 ANQGSEA. V shed 1 base and J shed 1 base, with 11 bases lying between them. Concerning this clone itself: Its antigen is not known.

Sequencing was carried out using PBMCs. The source is a woman under 40 in good health and CMV-seropositive. The chain joins TRBV29-1 to TRBJ2-1; D unclear. CDR3 sequence: CSVEGGSVSYNEQFF. The CDR3 nucleotides are TGCAGCGTTGAAGGAGGAAGCGTATCCTACAATGAGCAGTTCTTC.